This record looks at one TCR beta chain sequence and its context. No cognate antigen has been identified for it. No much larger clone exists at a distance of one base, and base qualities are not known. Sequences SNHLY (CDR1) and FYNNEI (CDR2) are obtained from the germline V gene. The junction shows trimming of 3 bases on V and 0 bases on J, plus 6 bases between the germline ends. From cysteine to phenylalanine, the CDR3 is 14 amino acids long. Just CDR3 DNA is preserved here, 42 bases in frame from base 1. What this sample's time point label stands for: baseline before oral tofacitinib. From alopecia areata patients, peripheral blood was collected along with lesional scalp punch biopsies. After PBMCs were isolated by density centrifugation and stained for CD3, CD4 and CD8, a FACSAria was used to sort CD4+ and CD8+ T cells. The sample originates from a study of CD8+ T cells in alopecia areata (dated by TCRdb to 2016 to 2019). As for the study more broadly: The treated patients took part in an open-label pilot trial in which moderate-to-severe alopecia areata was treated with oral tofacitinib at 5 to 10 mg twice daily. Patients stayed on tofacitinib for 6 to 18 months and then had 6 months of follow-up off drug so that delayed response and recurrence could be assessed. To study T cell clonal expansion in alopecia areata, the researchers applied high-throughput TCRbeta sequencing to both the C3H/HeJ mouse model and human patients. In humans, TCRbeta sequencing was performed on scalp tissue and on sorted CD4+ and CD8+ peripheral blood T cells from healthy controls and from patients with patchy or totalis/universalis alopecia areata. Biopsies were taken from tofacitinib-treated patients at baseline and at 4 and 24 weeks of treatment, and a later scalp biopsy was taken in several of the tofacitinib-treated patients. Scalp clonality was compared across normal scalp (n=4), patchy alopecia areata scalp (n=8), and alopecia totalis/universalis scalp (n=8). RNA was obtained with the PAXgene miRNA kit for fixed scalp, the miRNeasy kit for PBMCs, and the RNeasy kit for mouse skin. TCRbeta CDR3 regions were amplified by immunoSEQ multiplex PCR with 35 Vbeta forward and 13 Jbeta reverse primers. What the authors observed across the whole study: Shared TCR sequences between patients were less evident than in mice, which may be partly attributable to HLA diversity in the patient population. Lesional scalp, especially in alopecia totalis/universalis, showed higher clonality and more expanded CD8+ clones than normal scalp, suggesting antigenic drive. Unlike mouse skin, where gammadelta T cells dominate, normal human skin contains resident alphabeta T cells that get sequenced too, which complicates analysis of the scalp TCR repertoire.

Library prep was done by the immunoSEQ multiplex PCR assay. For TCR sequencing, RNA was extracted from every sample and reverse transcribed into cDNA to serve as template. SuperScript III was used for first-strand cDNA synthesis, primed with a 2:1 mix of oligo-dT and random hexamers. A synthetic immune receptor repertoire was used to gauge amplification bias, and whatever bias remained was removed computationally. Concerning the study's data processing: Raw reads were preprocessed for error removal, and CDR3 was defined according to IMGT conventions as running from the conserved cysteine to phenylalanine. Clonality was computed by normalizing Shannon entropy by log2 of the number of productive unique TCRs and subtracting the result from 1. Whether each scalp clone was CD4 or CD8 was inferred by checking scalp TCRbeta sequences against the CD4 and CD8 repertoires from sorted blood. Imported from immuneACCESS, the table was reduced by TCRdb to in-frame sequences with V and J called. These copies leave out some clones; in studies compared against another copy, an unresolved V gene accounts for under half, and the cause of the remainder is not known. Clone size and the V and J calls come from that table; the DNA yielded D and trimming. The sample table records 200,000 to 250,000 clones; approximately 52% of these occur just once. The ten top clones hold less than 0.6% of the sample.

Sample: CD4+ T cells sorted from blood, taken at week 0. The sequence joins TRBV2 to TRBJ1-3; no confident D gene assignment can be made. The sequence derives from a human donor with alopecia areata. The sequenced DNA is TGTGCCAGCAGTGAGGGATTCTCTGGAAACACCATATATTTT. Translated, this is CASSEGFSGNTIYF.